This passage covers 27 T cell receptor beta chains from one sample sequenced in a study of shared clonotypes between healthy human individuals. Profiling relied on immunoSEQ multiplex PCR, and the TCRdb table lists in-frame clones only, not all of them. The sample records 2,500,000 or so clones, around 94% being singletons. Sequenced: naive CD4+ T cells sorted from blood. Regarding subset: CD45RA+ positively selected. The receptors were sampled from a man between 18 and 35 years old in good health.

V usage is TRBV10-3 and J usage is TRBJ2-5, with D maybe TRBD2 (6 bases). Trimming stripped 3 bases from V and 4 bases from J, with 9 bases between. There are 13 residues in the CDR3. Germline V gives CDR1 ENHRY, CDR2 SYGVKD. CDR3 coding DNA: TGTGCCATCAGTGAAACTAGCCCAGAGACCCAGTACTTC. This encodes CAISETSPETQYF.

The chain combines TRBV20-1 with TRBJ2-1; D is perhaps TRBD1 (6 bases). The CDR3 consists of 11 residues. Germline CDR1 and CDR2: DFQATT and SNEGSKA (reference sequence). V was clipped by 4 bases and J by 10 bases, with 11 bases between them. The CDR3 loop reads CSATGVREQFF. The CDR3 nucleotides are TGCAGTGCTACAGGGGTTCGGGAGCAGTTCTTC.

The V gene is TRBV5-1, the J gene TRBJ1-1, with unresolved D. From germline, CDR1 is SGHRS and CDR2 YFSETQ. Deletions cut 6 bases from V and 0 bases from J, with 9 bases between. The CDR3 covers 13 residues. CDR3 sequence reads: CASKERLNTEAFF. DNA of the CDR3: TGCGCCAGCAAGGAGCGATTGAACACTGAAGCTTTCTTT. The full variable domain, rest sourced from reference TRBV5-1 and TRBJ1-1, is KAGVTQTPRYLIKTRGQQVTLSCSPISGHRSVSWYQQTPGQGLQFLFEYFSETQRNKGNFPGRFSGRQFSNSRSEMNVSTLELGDSALYLCASKERLNTEAFFGQGTRLTVV.

The CDR3 sequence is CASSHFGNEQFF. The CDR3 region has the DNA TGCGCCAGCAGCCACTTCGGGAATGAGCAGTTCTTC. The chain recombines TRBV4-1 with TRBJ2-1; D remains ambiguous. The V gene's germline CDR1 is MGHRA and CDR2 YSYEKL. The CDR3 runs to 12 residues. V lost 3 bases and J 7 bases, leaving 7 bases between the germline ends.

This chain links TRBV6-6 with TRBJ1-1; TRBD1 matches 8 bases. The V gene's germline CDR1 is MNHNY and CDR2 SVGAGI (reference sequence). The CDR3 spans 14 residues. V shed 5 bases, J shed 4 bases, and the junction held 6 bases outside the gene matches. Written as DNA, the CDR3 is TGTGCCAGCAGTGGGGACAGGTCGTTCACTGAAGCTTTCTTT. Protein product: CASSGDRSFTEAFF.

CDR3 sequence: CASSKAGHLYEQYF. Written as DNA, the CDR3 is TGTGCCAGCAGCAAAGCGGGACACCTCTACGAGCAGTACTTC. The gene calls are TRBV21-1 and TRBJ2-7; the table's D call, TRBD1, was not checked against the DNA. TRBV21-1 is a pseudogene segment. The CDR3 is 14 residues long.

CDR3 loop: CASSLGVREQYF. The CDR3 nucleotides read TGTGCCAGCAGCTTAGGGGTTCGGGAGCAGTACTTC. This sequence joins TRBV7-6 and TRBJ2-7; D call uncertain. The V end lost 1 base, the J end lost 7 bases, and 8 bases lay between the germline ends. The germline CDR1 and CDR2 sequences are SGHVS and FNYEAQ. CDR3 length equals 12 residues.

V is TRBV2 and J is TRBJ1-1; D unclear. The V end lost 4 bases, the J end lost 0 bases, and 6 bases lay between the germline ends. The CDR3 is made up of 13 amino acids. Germline V gene data show CDR1 as SNHLY and CDR2 as FYNNEI. CDR3 in amino acids: CASSGHMNTEAFF. The CDR3, as DNA: TGTGCCAGCAGTGGACACATGAACACTGAAGCTTTCTTT.

The rearrangement joins TRBV18 to TRBJ2-7; 12 bases align to TRBD2. J was trimmed by 7 bases and V by 6 bases; bases with no gene match: 7. There are 14 residues in the CDR3. In germline, CDR1 is KGHSH, CDR2 LQKENI. CDR3 region: CASSFGLAGREQYF. In DNA, the CDR3 is TGTGCCAGCTCGTTCGGACTAGCGGGAAGGGAGCAGTACTTC. The whole variable domain, filled in from reference TRBV18 and TRBJ2-7, reads NAGVMQNPRHLVRRRGQEARLRCSPMKGHSHVYWYRQLPEEGLKFMVYLQKENIIDESGMPKERFSAEFPKEGPSILRIQQVVRGDSAAYFCASSFGLAGREQYFGPGTRLTVT.

V is TRBV9 and J is TRBJ2-1, with a tentative D call TRBD2 (5 bases). This CDR3 comprises 14 residues. The germline V and J ends were trimmed by 0 bases and 9 bases, with 13 bases remaining between them. Germline V gene lookup returns CDR1 SGDLS and CDR2 YYNGEE. CDR3 protein: CASSVDFSVSEQFF. DNA of the CDR3: TGTGCCAGCAGCGTAGATTTTAGCGTGAGTGAGCAGTTCTTC.

The rearrangement uses TRBV21-1 and TRBJ2-2; the table's D call of TRBD2 was not tested on the DNA. TRBV21-1 is described as a pseudogene. The length of the CDR3 is 14 residues. The CDR3 sequence: CASSKVRDSKRPFF. The CDR3 bases are TGTGCCAGCAGCAAAGTCCGGGACTCCAAACGACCGTTTTTT.

This rearrangement joins TRBV5-1 to TRBJ2-7, with a possible D match to TRBD1 (5 bases). CDR1 and CDR2 (germline): SGHRS, YFSETQ. The V end was cut by 1 base, the J end by 5 bases, with 13 bases between. The CDR3 is 14 amino acids. DNA of the CDR3: TGCGCCAGCAGCTTGCAGGGTATAGCCCACGAGCAGTACTTC. It translates to CASSLQGIAHEQYF.

The sample holds one count of this clone. V gene TRBV2 combines with J gene TRBJ1-3; D may be TRBD1 (6 bases). Trimming pared 7 bases from V and 0 bases from J, leaving 7 bases between. CDR1 and CDR2 (germline): SNHLY, FYNNEI. The CDR3 runs 13 residues. The CDR3 loop reads CASKDSSGNTIYF. CDR3 nucleotide sequence: TGTGCCAGCAAGGACAGCTCTGGAAACACCATATATTTT.

With respect to this clone: The sample holds other DNA sequences that translate to the same CDR3. The chain joins TRBV6-1 to TRBJ1-2; 10 nucleotides match TRBD1. CDR1 is MNHNS and CDR2 is SASEGT in the germline V gene. The CDR3 extends over 15 amino acids. The junction had 4 bases not matched to a gene; V was cut back by 1 base and J by 5 bases. The CDR3 loop reads CASSEGQGAGYGYTF. CDR3 in DNA: TGTGCCAGCAGTGAAGGACAGGGGGCAGGTTATGGCTACACCTTC.

This rearrangement joins TRBV7-2 to TRBJ2-5; perhaps TRBD1 as D (6 bases). CDR1 and CDR2 from the germline V gene are SGHTA and FQGNSA. This CDR3 contains 16 residues. Between the trimmed V and J ends, which lost 5 bases and 1 base, there was a span of 17 bases. The CDR3 sequence is CASSPATGLFQETQYF. The CDR3 nucleotides are TGTGCCAGCAGCCCCGCGACAGGACTCTTCCAAGAGACCCAGTACTTC.

The chain couples TRBV6-5 to TRBJ2-7; no firm D call. The ends were cut back, 2 bases at V and 2 bases at J, with 16 bases in the middle. This CDR3 contains 16 residues. Germline V CDR1 and CDR2: MNHEY, SVGAGI. The CDR3: CASSYGGGVITYEQYF. The CDR3 DNA follows: TGTGCCAGCAGTTACGGCGGTGGGGTGATTACCTACGAGCAGTACTTC.

The CDR3 spells CAWSKSGREPQHF. The CDR3 DNA reads TGTGCCTGGAGTAAGTCGGGAAGGGAGCCCCAGCATTTT. This chain connects TRBV30 to TRBJ1-5; unclear D gene. With 2 bases removed from V and 8 bases from J, the gap between germline ends came to 13 bases. The CDR3 length is 13 residues. Germline assignment: CDR1 GTSNPN and CDR2 SVGIG (reference sequence).

On this clone: The sample holds other DNA sequences that translate to the same CDR3. This chain uses TRBV29-1 with TRBJ2-5, with D uncertain. Germline V lookup: CDR1 SQVTM, CDR2 ANQGSEA. V was cut by 6 bases and J by 5 bases, with 13 bases left in between. This CDR3 has 12 residues. The CDR3 region has the DNA TGCAGCGTGAGTGGGTGGCAGGAGACCCAGTACTTC. This encodes CSVSGWQETQYF. Drawing the rest from reference TRBV29-1 and TRBJ2-5, the complete variable domain is SAVISQKPSRDICQRGTSLTIQCQVDSQVTMMFWYRQQPGQSLTLIATANQGSEATYESGFVIDKFPISRPNLTFSTLTVSNMSPEDSSIYLCSVSGWQETQYFGPGTRLLVL.

This clone was seen once. V is TRBV18 and J is TRBJ2-7; D remains unclear. The CDR3 length is 14 residues. The germline gives CDR1 KGHSH, CDR2 LQKENI. V lost 3 bases and J 0 bases, leaving 9 bases between the germline ends. The chain's CDR3 is CASSPQSISYEQYF. The CDR3 DNA follows: TGTGCCAGCTCACCTCAATCCATCTCCTACGAGCAGTACTTC.

The rearrangement joins TRBV6-1 to TRBJ1-6; D not resolved. Germline CDR1 is MNHNS and CDR2 is SASEGT. This CDR3 contains 11 residues. Trimming took 6 bases from V and 12 from J, leaving 9 bases between them. The DNA of the CDR3 is TGTGCCAGCAGCCGGGAGCTACCCCTCCACTTT. It translates to CASSRELPLHF.

This chain connects TRBV9 to TRBJ2-6, with D unresolved. The CDR3 has 14 residues. Germline assignment: CDR1 SGDLS and CDR2 YYNGEE. V lost 4 bases and J lost 4, with 9 bases in between. The CDR3 sequence: CASSTDHGANVLTF. CDR3 DNA: TGTGCCAGCAGCACGGACCACGGGGCCAACGTCCTGACTTTC.

This chain links TRBV30 with TRBJ2-5; possibly TRBD1 for D (6 bases). Trimming pared 2 bases from V and 9 bases from J, leaving 19 bases between. This CDR3 comprises 14 residues. Germline lookup yields CDR1 GTSNPN and CDR2 SVGIG (reference sequence). The DNA of the CDR3 is TGTGCCTGGAGTCCCCCTTTGGGTCCAGGGGCCCAGTACTTC. It encodes CAWSPPLGPGAQYF.

The chain combines TRBV5-8 with TRBJ2-3; D might be TRBD1 or TRBD2, each matching 7 bases. The CDR3 has 18 residues. Germline V lookup: CDR1 SGHTS, CDR2 YDEGEE. Trimming pared 3 bases from V and 3 bases from J, leaving 23 bases between. The CDR3 loop reads CASSSPGGAGRGTDTQYF. The CDR3 DNA is TGTGCCAGCAGCTCCCCAGGGGGGGCGGGAAGAGGTACAGATACGCAGTATTTT.

This clone was observed a single time. This chain connects TRBV7-2 to TRBJ2-3; TRBD2 agrees at 8 bases. The germline gives CDR1 SGHTA, CDR2 FQGNSA. The CDR3 runs to 16 residues. Trimming cost V 3 bases and J 3 bases; bases outside gene matches: 8. DNA for the CDR3: TGTGCCAGCAGCTTTAGGGCGGGGGGCAGGACAGATACGCAGTATTTT. Translation: CASSFRAGGRTDTQYF.

This chain links TRBV27 with TRBJ2-1; D possibly corresponds to TRBD2 (5 bases). V was clipped by 4 bases and J by 7 bases, with 17 bases between them. The length of the CDR3 is 15 residues. Germline loops: CDR1 MNHEY, CDR2 SMNVEV (reference sequence). CDR3 in amino acids: CASSSGWVRRNEQFF. CDR3 in DNA: TGTGCCAGCAGTTCGGGGTGGGTCAGGAGGAATGAGCAGTTCTTC.

The V call is TRBV2, the J call TRBJ2-7; no clear D gene. V dropped 6 bases and J dropped 3 bases, with 9 bases sitting between them. CDR1 is SNHLY, CDR2 FYNNEI, per germline. The CDR3 runs to 12 residues. The CDR3, as DNA: TGTGCCAGCAGAAGGGAATTCTACGAGCAGTACTTC. Encoded protein: CASRREFYEQYF.

This clone was seen once. This specimen includes other DNA sequences encoding the same CDR3. This chain uses TRBV7-2 with TRBJ1-1; D ambiguous. This CDR3 comprises 14 residues. Germline V gives CDR1 SGHTA, CDR2 FQGNSA. Trimming took 0 bases from V and 0 from J, leaving 5 bases between them. As DNA, the CDR3 is TGTGCCAGCAGCTTAGCGTGGATGAACACTGAAGCTTTCTTT. It encodes CASSLAWMNTEAFF.